This T cell receptor beta chain was recorded in a study of blood T cell repertoires in COVID-19. Study-level background: Samples of COVID-19 (acute and convalescent) were obtained from the United States, Italy and Spain. Nucleic acid was either cDNA or gDNA, and it came from T cells, B-cell-depleted T cells, or PBMCs.

As handled by the study authors: Amplifying reference gene primers gave estimates of nucleated cell counts. Profiling relied on immunoSEQ multiplex PCR, and the TCRdb table lists in-frame clones only, not all of them. The D gene and trimming were derived from the DNA, and the V and J assignments and clone size from that table. Among more than 90,000 clones listed, around 87% were seen once. Per germline, CDR1 SNHLY and CDR2 FYNNEI. CDR3 length equals 15 residues. Trimming pared 3 bases from V and 2 bases from J, leaving 13 bases between. Sequences were obtained from peripheral blood. The receptor was derived from a woman aged 25 to 39 with acute or convalescent COVID-19. This chain uses TRBV2 with TRBJ1-1; no definite D call. The DNA for the CDR3 is TGTGCCAGCAGTGACCACAGCCGAGATAACACTGAAGCTTTCTTT. Translated: CASSDHSRDNTEAFF.